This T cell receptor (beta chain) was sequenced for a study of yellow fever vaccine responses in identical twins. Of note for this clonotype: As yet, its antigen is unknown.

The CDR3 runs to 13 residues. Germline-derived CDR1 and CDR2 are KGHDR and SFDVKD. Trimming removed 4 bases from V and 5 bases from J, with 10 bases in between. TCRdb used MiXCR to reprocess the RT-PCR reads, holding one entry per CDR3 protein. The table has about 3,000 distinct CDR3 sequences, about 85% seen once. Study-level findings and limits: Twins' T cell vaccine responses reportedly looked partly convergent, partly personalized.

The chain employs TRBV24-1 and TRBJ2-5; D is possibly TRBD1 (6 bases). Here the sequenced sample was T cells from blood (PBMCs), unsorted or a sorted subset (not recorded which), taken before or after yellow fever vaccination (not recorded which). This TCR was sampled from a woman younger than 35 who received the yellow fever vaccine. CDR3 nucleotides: TGTGCCACCAGTGACCTCAGGGGTGAGACCCAGTACTTC. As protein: CATSDLRGETQYF.